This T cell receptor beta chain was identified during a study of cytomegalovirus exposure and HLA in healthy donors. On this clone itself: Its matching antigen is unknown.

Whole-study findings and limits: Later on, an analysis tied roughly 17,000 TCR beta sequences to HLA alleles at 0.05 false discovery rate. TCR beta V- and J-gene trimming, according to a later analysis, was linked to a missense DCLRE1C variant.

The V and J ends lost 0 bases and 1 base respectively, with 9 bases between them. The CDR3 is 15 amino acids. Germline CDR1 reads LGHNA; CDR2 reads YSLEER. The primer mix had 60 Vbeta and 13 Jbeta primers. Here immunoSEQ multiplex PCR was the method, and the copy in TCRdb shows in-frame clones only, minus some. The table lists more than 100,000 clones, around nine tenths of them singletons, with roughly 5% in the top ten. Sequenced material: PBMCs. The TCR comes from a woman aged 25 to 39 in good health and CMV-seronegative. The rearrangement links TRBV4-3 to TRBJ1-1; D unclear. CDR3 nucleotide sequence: TGCGCCAGCAGCCAAGATTACGGAGCGAACACTGAAGCTTTCTTT. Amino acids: CASSQDYGANTEAFF.